This T cell receptor (beta chain) was captured in a study of blood T cells in healthy people across ages. Study-wide results and limits: Donors of long life had a larger count of naive CD4+ cells and greater diversity than aged donors. For the donors, CMV status was unknown and possibly confounded expanded clonotype changes. Older individuals had lower TCR beta diversity per million T cells (the decline was roughly linear).

Notes on this clonotype: Its antigen is still unknown.

Germline values: CDR1 SGHRS, CDR2 YFSETQ. This CDR3 comprises 15 residues. The V gene end was trimmed by 2 bases and the J gene end by 4 bases; junction bases not matched to a gene: 8. A J-beta primer mix and a sample-barcoded 5' primer were used in a second PCR of roughly 7 to 12 cycles. Tagging of each cDNA molecule was performed by a template-switch adaptor with 12 random nucleotides. TCRdb processed the 5' RACE reads anew with MiXCR; each CDR3 protein has one entry. The table includes around 1,500,000 distinct CDR3 sequences, around 39% detected once. The gene calls are TRBV5-1 and TRBJ1-1, with 7 bases identical to TRBD1. The specimen sequenced was blood. This TCR was recovered from a woman aged 18-29 years in good health. The CDR3 coding sequence is TGCGCCAGCAGCTTTACAGGGGCCCCCAGCACTGAAGCTTTCTTT. Amino acid sequence: CASSFTGAPSTEAFF.